This T cell receptor (beta chain) was obtained from a study of T cell responses to AZD1222 COVID-19 vaccine. Study-wide points: The number of AZD1222 recipients seropositive at baseline was only 6 or 7. Spike was spanned by vaccine-associated CD4 TCRs, which were dominant at 160-218 and 743-854.

Trimming took 6 bases from V and 0 from J, leaving 10 bases between them. The CDR3 is made up of 14 amino acids. Looked up from germline, CDR1 is MNHEY and CDR2 is SVGAGI. On this clone itself: As yet, its antigen is unknown.

Using immunoSEQ multiplex PCR, the repertoire was profiled, and TCRdb retains in-frame clones only, with some absent. This repertoire shows under 150,000 clones, more than 90% found once; its top ten account for 0.9% to 1.3%. Second-dose schedules of about 4 or about 12 weeks were combined. The TCR was taken from an adult who received the AZD1222 COVID-19 vaccine. The rearrangement uses TRBV6-5 and TRBJ2-3; tentative D call: TRBD2 (5 bases). The sample here was peripheral blood, taken 28 days after the second AZD1222 dose. CDR3 residues: CASSLAESTDTQYF. The CDR3, as DNA: TGTGCCAGCAGCCTAGCAGAAAGCACAGATACGCAGTATTTT.